The present T cell receptor beta chain was sequenced within a study of human T cells and chemical hapten exposure. Study as a whole: There were per-sample TCR yield variations, arising mainly from small pooled library volume differences. Overall study results and limits: DPC sensitization left the count of TCRs above 1 in 1000 unchanged.

A note on this clonotype: The target antigen is unknown. Mismatch with germline at one junction end may stem from a read error.

From the RACE reads, TCRdb called clonotypes with MiXCR, one entry per CDR3 protein. The sample consists of roughly 200,000 distinct CDR3 sequences, under 25% of them appearing once. This CDR3 spans 15 amino acids. Germline V lookup: CDR1 SSHAT, CDR2 FNYEAQ (reference sequence). Time point reported: patch test 1, 2 weeks after DPC sensitization. Treatment of the sample: therapeutic diphenylcyclopropenone sensitization with weekly scalp DPC. The J gene is TRBJ2-3, the V gene TRBV7-7; 12 nucleotides match TRBD2. The sample was whole blood, taken in connection with sensitization to the hapten diphenylcyclopropenone (DPC). The source of this sequence is a woman between 50 and 59 years old with alopecia areata. Some clones in this sample may be carry-over from other donors' samples. CDR3 protein: CASSYRLAGEFTQYF. The CDR3 DNA follows: TGTGCTAGCAGCTACCGACTAGCGGGAGAGTTTACGCAGTATTTT.